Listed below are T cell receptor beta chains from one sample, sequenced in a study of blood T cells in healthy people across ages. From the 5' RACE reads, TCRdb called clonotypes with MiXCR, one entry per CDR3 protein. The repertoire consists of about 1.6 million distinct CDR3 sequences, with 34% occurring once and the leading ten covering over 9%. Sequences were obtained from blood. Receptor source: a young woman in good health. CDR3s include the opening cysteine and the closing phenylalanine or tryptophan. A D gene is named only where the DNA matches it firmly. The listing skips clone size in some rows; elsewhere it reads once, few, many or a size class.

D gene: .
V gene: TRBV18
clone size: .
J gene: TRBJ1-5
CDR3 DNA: TGTGCCAGCTCACCACGTGGGGGCAAGGGCAGTCAGCCCCAGCATTTT
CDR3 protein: CASSPRGGKGSQPQHF

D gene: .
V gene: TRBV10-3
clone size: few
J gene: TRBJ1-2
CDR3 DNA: TGTGCCATCAGTGAGTTGGTTCCCGACTATGGCTACACCTTC
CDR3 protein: CAISELVPDYGYTF

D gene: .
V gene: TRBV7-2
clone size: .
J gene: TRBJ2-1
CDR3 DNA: TGTGCCAGCAGCTTACAGGGCGTCGTTAATGAGCAGTTCTTC
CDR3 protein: CASSLQGVVNEQFF

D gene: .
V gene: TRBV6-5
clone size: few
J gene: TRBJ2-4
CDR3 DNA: TGTGCCAGCAGTGCCTCACAGTGGAACATTCAGTACTTC
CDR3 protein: CASSASQWNIQYF

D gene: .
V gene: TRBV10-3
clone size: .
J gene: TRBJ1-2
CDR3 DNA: TGTGCCATCAGTGAGTCAGGTCGGGGATATGGCTACACCTTC
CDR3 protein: CAISESGRGYGYTF

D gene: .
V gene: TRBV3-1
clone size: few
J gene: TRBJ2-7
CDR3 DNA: TGTGCCAGCAGCCAAAGGGGTGGGGGCTACAATGAGCAGTACTTC
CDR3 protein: CASSQRGGGYNEQYF

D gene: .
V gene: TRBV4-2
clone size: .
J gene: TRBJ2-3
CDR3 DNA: TGTGCCAGCAGCCAAGGGAAGAGGGAAGGGACAGATACGCAGTATTTT
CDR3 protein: CASSQGKREGTDTQYF

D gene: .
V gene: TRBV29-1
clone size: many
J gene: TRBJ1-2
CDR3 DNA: TGCAGCGCTGTTGCCGGGGATTCGAATGGCTACACCTTC
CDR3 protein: CSAVAGDSNGYTF

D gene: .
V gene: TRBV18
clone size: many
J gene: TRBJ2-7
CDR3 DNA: TGCGCCAGCAGCCCTGGGGTATCCTACGAGCAGTACTTC
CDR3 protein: CASSPGVSYEQYF

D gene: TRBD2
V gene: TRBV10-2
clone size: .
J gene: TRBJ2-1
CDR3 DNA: TGCGCCAGCAGCGAGGGGGGACTAGCGGGAGGAGAGCAGTTCTTC
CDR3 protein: CASSEGGLAGGEQFF

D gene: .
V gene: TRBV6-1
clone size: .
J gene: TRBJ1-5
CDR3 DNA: TGTGCCAGCAGTGAAGTAGGGGCAGTTCAGCCCCAGCATTTT
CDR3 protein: CASSEVGAVQPQHF

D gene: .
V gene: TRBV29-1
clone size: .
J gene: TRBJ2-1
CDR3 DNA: TGCAGCGTTGAAGATGTTCCAATCTATGAGCAGTTCTTC
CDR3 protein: CSVEDVPIYEQFF

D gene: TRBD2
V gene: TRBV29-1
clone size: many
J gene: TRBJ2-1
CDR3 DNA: TGCAGCGTTGTTCGCCTAGCGGGGGGGCAGCATGAGCAGTTCTTC
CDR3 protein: CSVVRLAGGQHEQFF

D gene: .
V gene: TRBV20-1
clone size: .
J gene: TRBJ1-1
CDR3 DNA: TGCAGTGCTAGGCGGGGGAGGGTTGAAGCTTTCTTT
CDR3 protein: CSARRGRVEAFF

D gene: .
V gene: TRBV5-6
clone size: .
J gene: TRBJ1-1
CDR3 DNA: TGTGCCAGCACCTGGGGGGATTCAAACACTGAAGCTTTCTTT
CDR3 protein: CASTWGDSNTEAFF

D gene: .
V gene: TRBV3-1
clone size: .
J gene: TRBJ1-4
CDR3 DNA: TGTGCCAGCAGCCAAGCCGGGACGGATCTAACTAATGAAAAACTGTTTTTT
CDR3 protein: CASSQAGTDLTNEKLFF

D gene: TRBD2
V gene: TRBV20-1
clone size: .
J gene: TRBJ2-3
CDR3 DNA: TGCAGTGCGGCTGGGGAGCGGGGGGGCTTCACAGATACGCAGTATTTT
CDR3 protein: CSAAGERGGFTDTQYF

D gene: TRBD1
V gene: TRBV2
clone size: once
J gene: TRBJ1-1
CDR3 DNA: TGTGCCAGCAGCTTGGGACAGGGATTTGAAGCTTTCTTT
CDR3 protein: CASSLGQGFEAFF

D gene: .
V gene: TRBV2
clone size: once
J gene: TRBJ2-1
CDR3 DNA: TGTGCCAGCAGTGAGGGCCAAGACTCCTACAATGAGCAGTTCTTC
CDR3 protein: CASSEGQDSYNEQFF

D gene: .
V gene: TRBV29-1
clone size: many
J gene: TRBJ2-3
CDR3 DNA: TGCAGCGGATTGACAGGGAGGAGCACAGATACGCAGTATTTT
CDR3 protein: CSGLTGRSTDTQYF

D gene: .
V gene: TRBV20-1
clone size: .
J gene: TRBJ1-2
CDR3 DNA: TGCAGTGCTATGACAAAGGGGCACCACGGCTACACCTTC
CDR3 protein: CSAMTKGHHGYTF

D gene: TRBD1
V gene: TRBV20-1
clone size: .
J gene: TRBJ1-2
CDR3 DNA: TGCAGTGCTAGAGCCGGGACAGGATATGGCTACACCTTC
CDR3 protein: CSARAGTGYGYTF

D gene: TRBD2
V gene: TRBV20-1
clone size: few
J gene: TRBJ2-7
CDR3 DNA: TGCAGTGCTAGAGATGTGGGGGTAGCGGGAGGGTACGAGCAGTACTTC
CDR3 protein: CSARDVGVAGGYEQYF

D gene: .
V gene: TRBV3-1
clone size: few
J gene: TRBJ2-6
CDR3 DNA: TGTGCCAGCAGCCACGGGGCCTCTGGGGCCAACGTCCTGACTTTC
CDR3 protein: CASSHGASGANVLTF

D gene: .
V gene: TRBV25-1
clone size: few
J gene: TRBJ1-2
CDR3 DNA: TGTGCCAGCAGTGAACCCCGGGGGGGATACACCTTC
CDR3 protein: CASSEPRGGYTF

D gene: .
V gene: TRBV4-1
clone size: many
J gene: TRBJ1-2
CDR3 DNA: TGCGCCAGCAGCCAAGTTGAGATAAACTATGGCTACACCTTC
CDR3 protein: CASSQVEINYGYTF

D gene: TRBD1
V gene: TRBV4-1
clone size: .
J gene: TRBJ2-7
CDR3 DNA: TGCGCCAGCAGCCAAGAAGTTGGGGACAGGGTGTACGAGCAGTACTTC
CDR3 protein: CASSQEVGDRVYEQYF

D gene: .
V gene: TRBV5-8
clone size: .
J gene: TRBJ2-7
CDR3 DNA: TGTGCCAGCAGCTTGGGCTGGTGGTCCGAGCAGTACTTC
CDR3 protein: CASSLGWWSEQYF

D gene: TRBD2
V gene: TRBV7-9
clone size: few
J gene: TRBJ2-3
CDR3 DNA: TGTGCCAGCACCTACACGGCGGGGGGAGCGGTTACGCAGTATTTT
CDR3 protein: CASTYTAGGAVTQYF

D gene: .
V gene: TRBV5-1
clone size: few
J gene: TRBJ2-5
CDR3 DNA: TGCGCCAGCAGCCGCGGGGAGAGTTGGGGGGCTGGGGAGACCCAGTACTTC
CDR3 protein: CASSRGESWGAGETQYF